This T cell receptor beta chain was observed in a study of blood T cells in healthy people across ages. Worth noting for this clonotype: Antigen unknown.

CDR1 is LNHDA and CDR2 is SQIVND in the germline V gene (reference sequence). CDR3 length equals 14 residues. Sample-barcoded 5' priming and a J-beta primer mix drove a second PCR of 7 to 11 cycles. Each CDR3 protein is one row after TCRdb ran MiXCR on the 5' RACE reads. This repertoire shows a few hundred thousand distinct CDR3 sequences, 25% to 30% found once; its top ten account for 18%. Overall study findings and caveats: Considered underestimates were the diversity estimates obtained from one million T cells.

The source material was blood. The TCR was taken from a woman aged 70-85 years in good health. This rearrangement joins TRBV19 to TRBJ2-5; 8 bases match TRBD1. The tail of the sequence fits TRBJ2-1 better, so the J call may be wrong. The CDR3: CASSYRGSRNEQFF. Here the CDR3 DNA reads TGTGCCAGTAGTTACAGGGGGTCGAGGAATGAGCAGTTCTTC.